This note documents a single T cell receptor beta chain sequence. The ends lost 5 bases at V and 3 bases at J; junction bases unmatched: 10. Germline V CDR1 and CDR2: MNHEY, SVGEGT. There are 15 residues in the CDR3. TCRdb processed the PCR reads anew with MiXCR; each CDR3 protein has one entry. This table holds about half a million distinct CDR3 sequences, about a fifth found once. This entry belongs to a study of molecular identifiers for immune sequencing clone quantification. The receptor was isolated from a human donor in good health. Some libraries in this study had Jurkat cell RNA spiked in. The chain uses TRBV6-2 or TRBV6-3 and TRBJ2-7, with TRBD2 identical over 7 bases. Sequenced material: naive CD8+ T cells from blood, with Jurkat cell RNA spiked in. The subset was: FACS-sorted CD8+CD4-CCR7+CD45RA+ naive T cells. The CDR3 DNA is TGTGCCAGCAGTACCCGGGACTACCTATTCTACGAGCAGTACTTC. Protein: CASSTRDYLFYEQYF.